This TCR beta chain derives from a study of human T cells and chemical hapten exposure. Study context: In the approximately 24-week study, patients were dosed weekly with diphenylcyclopropenone on the scalp throughout.

From the RACE reads, TCRdb called clonotypes with MiXCR, one entry per CDR3 protein. This repertoire shows about 82,000 distinct CDR3 sequences, roughly 13% found once; its top ten account for 5.7%. This clonotype was observed a few times. As for time point: patch test 3, about 24 weeks after DPC sensitization. Indicated treatment: therapeutic diphenylcyclopropenone sensitization with weekly scalp DPC. The sample was whole blood, taken in connection with sensitization to the hapten diphenylcyclopropenone (DPC). The sequence was collected from a woman aged 50 to 65 with alopecia areata. Some clones in this sample may be carry-over from other donors' samples.

CDR3 DNA sequence: TGTGCCAGCAGCTTTAGGGACGAGCAGTACTTC. Amino acids: CASSFRDEQYF. The genes are TRBV5-4 and TRBJ2-7; D not resolved. This CDR3 is 11 amino acids long. Trimming removed 2 bases at V and 5 bases at J, with 5 bases between. Germline V lookup: CDR1 SGHNT, CDR2 YYREEE (reference sequence).